These 18 T cell receptor delta chains came from one sample sequenced in a study of gammadelta T cells in human blood. TCRdb called clones anew from the RT-PCR reads with CATT. The table shows around 1,800 delta-chain clones, with around 7% occurring only once. The sequencing sample was made of non-Vgamma9Vdelta2 gamma-delta T cells from fetal blood. Receptors originate from a human fetus.

This clone is judged large (0.1 to 1%). This chain connects TRAV38-2/DV8 to TRDJ1, with D perhaps matching TRDD1 (6 bases). Germline V gives CDR1 TSESDYY, CDR2 QEAYKQQN. The CDR3 consists of 16 residues. The V end lost 0 bases, the J end lost 1 base, and 13 bases lay between the germline ends. CDR3 in amino acids: CAYRSAEIRGTDKLIF. Here the CDR3 DNA reads TGTGCTTATAGGAGCGCGGAAATAAGGGGCACCGATAAACTCATCTTT.

In this sample, this clone turned up a few times. This could be a read error, since a much larger clone is one nucleotide away. The chain recombines TRDV1 with TRDJ2, with unresolved D. Germline CDR1 is TSWWSYY and CDR2 is QGS. The CDR3 totals 13 residues. The V and J ends lost 2 bases and 3 bases respectively, with 4 bases between them. In nucleotides, the CDR3 is TGTGCTCTTGGGGAAGCTGTGACAGCACAACTCTTCTTT. Amino acid sequence: CALGEAVTAQLFF.

This clone was seen a handful of times. A far larger clone is just one base off, so this is likely a read error. V usage is TRDV1 and J usage is TRDJ1, with TRDD3 matching 11 bases. Germline loops: CDR1 TSWWSYY, CDR2 QGS. Trimming removed 5 bases from V and 0 bases from J; junction bases left unmatched: 8. The CDR3 length is 17 residues. CDR3 nucleotides: TGTGCTCTTGGGCCCCAACTGGGGGATATGAACACCGATAAACTCATCTTT. Its translation is CALGPQLGDMNTDKLIF.

The J gene is TRDJ1, the V gene TRDV3; 8 positions match TRDD3. CDR1 is TVYSNPD and CDR2 is GDNSRS in the germline V gene (reference sequence). This CDR3 has 13 residues. The trim removed 0 bases at V and 7 bases at J, leaving 7 bases unmatched. CDR3 amino acids: CAFSTGGHSKLIF. CDR3 nucleotide sequence: TGTGCCTTTAGTACTGGGGGCCACTCTAAACTCATCTTT.

This clone is classed as medium-sized. The chain couples TRAV29/DV5 to TRDJ3; D is unresolved. Trimming removed 1 base at V and 0 bases at J, with 14 bases between. CDR1 and CDR2 (germline): NSMFDY, ISSIKDK. The CDR3 runs 18 residues. DNA of the CDR3: TGTGCAGCAAGCAAGGCCACCGGGAGCTCCTGGGACACCCGACAGATGTTTTTC. Amino acids: CAASKATGSSWDTRQMFF.

By share, this clone counts as large (0.1 to 1%). The chain combines TRAV29/DV5 with TRDJ2; TRDD3 aligns across 8 bases. Germline trimming cut 0 bases from V and 2 bases from J; bases unmatched to any gene: 0. Germline V gene data show CDR1 as NSMFDY and CDR2 as ISSIKDK. The length of the CDR3 is 14 residues. In nucleotides, the CDR3 is TGTGCAGCAAGCGGGGGATACTTGACAGCACAACTCTTCTTT. Translated: CAASGGYLTAQLFF.

By sample share, this clone is medium-sized (0.01 to 0.1%). The same CDR3 is also encoded by other DNA sequences in this sample. This chain joins TRDV3 and TRDJ2; 9 bases are a match to TRDD3. Germline V gene data show CDR1 as TVYSNPD and CDR2 as GDNSRS (reference sequence). V shed 3 bases and J 0 bases; nucleotides not matched to a gene: 8. The CDR3 consists of 16 residues. The CDR3 reads CALYWGRPSLTAQLFF. The CDR3 coding sequence is TGTGCCTTGTACTGGGGGAGACCCTCTTTGACAGCACAACTCTTCTTT.

This clone was observed a handful of times. The rearrangement joins TRDV1 to TRDJ3; D not resolved. The germline V and J ends were trimmed by 6 bases and 1 base, with 7 bases remaining between them. This CDR3 is built from 15 residues. CDR1 is TSWWSYY and CDR2 is QGS in the germline V gene. In DNA form, the CDR3 reads TGTGCTCTTGGTTTTGGTTCCTGGGACACCCGACAGATGTTTTTC. The encoded protein is CALGFGSWDTRQMFF.

About this clone itself: The TCRdb protein comes from a much larger clone and disagrees with this DNA's translation at residue 3, likely due to a read error; the protein given here is derived from the DNA. The chain employs TRDV1 and TRDJ2; 11 bases are a match to TRDD3. CDR1 and CDR2 from the germline V gene are TSWWSYY and QGS. The CDR3 spans 16 residues. This CDR3 reads CARGELGDTLTAQLFF. CDR3 sequence (DNA): TGTGCTCGTGGGGAACTGGGGGATACTTTGACAGCACAACTCTTCTTT.

About this clone: A far larger clone is off by one base, so a read error is likely. The chain couples TRDV2 to TRDJ3; 9 positions agree with TRDD3. The J gene, absent from TCRdb, was called here by matching the DNA to germline. Germline trimming cut 0 bases from V and 2 bases from J; bases unmatched to any gene: 1. Per germline, CDR1 GEAIGNYY and CDR2 EKD. The CDR3 sequence is 17 residues long. CDR3 DNA: TGTGCCTGTGACACCGGGGGATACACCTGGGACACCCGACAGATGTTTTTC. It codes for CACDTGGYTWDTRQMFF.

Sample share makes this clone medium-sized. The V call is TRDV1, the J call TRDJ3; the match to TRDD3 covers 12 bases. This CDR3 spans 21 amino acids. The V segment lost 2 bases and the J segment 0 bases; nucleotides outside the gene matches: 8. CDR1 and CDR2 (germline): TSWWSYY, QGS. The CDR3 protein is CALGEISTGGYRSWDTRQMFF. The CDR3 DNA reads as TGTGCTCTTGGGGAAATCAGTACTGGGGGATACCGCTCCTGGGACACCCGACAGATGTTTTTC.

Relative to its sample, this clone is medium-sized (0.01 to 0.1%). This chain joins TRDV1 and TRDJ2; 9 nucleotides agree with TRDD3. J was trimmed by 4 bases and V by 0 bases; bases with no gene match: 0. The CDR3 extends over 15 amino acids. Per germline, CDR1 TSWWSYY and CDR2 QGS. The CDR3 loop is CALGELGDTTAQLFF. The CDR3 DNA sequence: TGTGCTCTTGGGGAACTGGGGGATACGACAGCACAACTCTTCTTT.

In this sample, this clone turned up a few times. A single base separates this from a much larger clone, so it may be a read error. This sequence joins TRDV1 and TRDJ1; D ambiguous. This CDR3 has 13 residues. CDR1 TSWWSYY and CDR2 QGS come from the germline V gene. V lost 3 bases to trimming and J lost 2 bases, with 7 bases between them. This CDR3 is CALGDLVTDKLIF. The CDR3 DNA reads as TGTGCTCTTGGGGATCTAGTTACCGATAAACTCATCTTT.

Turning to this clone: One base away lies a much larger clone, so this may be a sequencing read error. The chain uses TRAV29/DV5 and TRDJ1, with TRDD3 matching over 13 bases. This CDR3 region has 20 residues. Looked up from germline, CDR1 is NSMFDY and CDR2 is ISSIKDK. CDR3 in amino acids: CALGERQNPPLLGDTAKLIF. CDR3 sequence (DNA): TGTGCTCTTGGGGAACGGCAGAATCCCCCTCTACTGGGGGATACGGCTAAACTCATCTTT.

Relative to its sample, this clone is medium-sized. The chain uses TRAV29/DV5 and TRDJ2; TRDD3 matches 12 bases. Unmatched junction bases numbered 8, after V lost 2 bases and J lost 3 bases. The CDR3 is 17 residues long. Looked up from germline, CDR1 is NSMFDY and CDR2 is ISSIKDK. CDR3 region: CAARATGGYPLTAQLFF. CDR3 bases: TGTGCAGCAAGGGCTACTGGGGGATACCCCCTGACAGCACAACTCTTCTTT.

This clone showed up just a few times. This may come from a read error, since a much larger clone is one base off. The chain employs TRAV29/DV5 and TRDJ2; 8 nucleotides match TRDD3. CDR3 length: 15 amino acids. V lost 1 base to trimming and J lost 0 bases; unmatched junction nucleotides: 2. Germline V gene data show CDR1 as NSMFDY and CDR2 as ISSIKDK. CDR3 amino acids: CAASLGYALTAQLFF. Written as DNA, the CDR3 is TGTGCAGCAAGCTTGGGATACGCTTTGACAGCACAACTCTTCTTT.

In its sample, this clone was seen a few times. A much larger clone is a single base away; this may be a read error. The chain combines TRDV1 with TRDJ3, with TRDD3 matching 10 bases. The CDR3 length is 18 residues. Germline V gene sequence: CDR1 TSWWSYY, CDR2 QGS. The chain's CDR3 is CALGETGGFSWDPRQMFF. In DNA, the CDR3 is TGTGCTCTTGGGGAAACTGGGGGATTTTCCTGGGACCCCCGACAGATGTTTTTC.

This clone was counted only a few times. With a far larger clone one base away, a read error is the likely cause. The same CDR3 is also encoded by other DNA sequences in this sample. The rearrangement links TRAV29/DV5 to TRDJ2, with 9 bases fitting TRDD3. CDR3 size: 12 residues. V shed 5 bases and J 5 bases; nucleotides not matched to a gene: 1. CDR1 NSMFDY and CDR2 ISSIKDK come from the germline V gene. CDR3 sequence reads: CAALGDTAQLFF. CDR3 bases: TGTGCAGCGCTGGGGGATACAGCACAACTCTTCTTT. The variable domain in full, with the rest retrieved from reference TRAV29/DV5 and TRDJ2, is DQQVKQNSPSLSVQEGRISILNCDYTNSMFDYFLWYKKYPAEGPTFLISISSIKDKNEDGRFTVFLNKSAKHLSLHIVPSQPGDSAVYFCAALGDTAQLFFGKGTQLIVEP.